This T cell receptor (beta chain) was identified during a study of post-analysis software for immune sequencing data. Looking at the study overall: Multiple sclerosis in the patients followed relapsing-remitting, secondary progressive and progressive-relapsing courses.

Unique molecular identifiers featured in each of the TCR beta cDNA libraries. TCRdb analysed the PCR reads with MiXCR anew, one entry per CDR3 protein. This table has 750,000 to 900,000 distinct CDR3 sequences, more than 45% appearing once. This clonotype has more than one count but fewer than ten. Its matching antigen is unknown. Unmatched junction bases numbered 6, after V lost 3 bases and J lost 4 bases. This CDR3 is built from 16 residues. Germline assignment: CDR1 SGHRS and CDR2 YFSETQ. Study-level results: In patients, about 5 TRBV segments were more frequent than in controls, with TRBV5-6, TRBV5-1 and TRBV20-1 among them. When the samples were clustered directly with F measure, those that had been prepared in the same batch showed strong co-clustering.

The source is a girl aged 5 to 17 with multiple sclerosis. The sequenced material came from blood. V is TRBV5-1 and J is TRBJ2-3; TRBD2 agrees at 12 bases. CDR3 sequence (DNA): TGCGCCAGCAGCTCCCTGACTAGCGGGAGCTCAGATACGCAGTATTTT. This codes for CASSSLTSGSSDTQYF.